This T cell receptor beta chain came from a study of blood T cell repertoires in COVID-19 (TCRdb year 2020). At the level of the whole study: Samples from collaborators originated in the United States, Italy and Spain and spanned both the acute and convalescent phases of COVID-19. The material from the prospective study consisted of cDNA or gDNA derived from T cells, B-cell-depleted T cells, or PBMCs. The dataset comprised deeply sampled blood TCRbeta repertoires from subjects exposed to, actively infected with, or recovered from COVID-19. A freely available public database, intended as a resource for researchers studying the immune response to SARS-CoV-2, is where the repertoires were released. The samples were drawn from the first 160 participants of the ongoing ImmuneRACE study and from 1,200 or so subjects provided by 6 global collaborators. Sample metadata almost always included a de-identified subject ID, COVID-19 status, age in years and sex. Where available, HLA class I and class II types were obtained from metadata supplied by the sample provider rather than from assay-based typing.

To note about this clone: Its antigen target is currently unknown. Base qualities are not recorded, but no much larger clone differs from it by a single base.

The CDR3 covers 15 residues, taking in both the cysteine and the phenylalanine. Of all the DNA, just the CDR3 is kept, 45 bases in frame from base 1. V loses 6 bases at its end and J loses 8 bases; junction bases beyond the gene matches: 12. Based on the germline V gene (reference sequence), the CDR1 and CDR2 sequences are LNHDA and SQIVND. TCRbeta CDR3 regions were amplified from genomic DNA by means of the immunoSEQ Assay, a bias-controlled multiplex PCR. The paper's data handling went like this. Nucleated cell counts per sample were estimated from amplification of reference gene primers within the assay. To quantify the absolute abundance of each unique TCRbeta CDR3 rearrangement, sequence reads were collapsed and filtered. For each sample, productive Simpson clonality was calculated by taking the square root of Simpson's diversity index across productive rearrangements. In its TCRdb copy, this immuneACCESS table keeps in-frame sequences only and misses some clones. Where compared with another copy, unresolved V genes explain less than half of these, and the others have no known cause. That table gives V, J and clone size, and the DNA gave D and trimming. The sample data list about 150,000 clones, and 82% of these were observed just once. The ten largest clones capture about 10% of the sample.

Collaborating institutions collected whole blood in K2EDTA tubes following their own protocols. For TCRbeta analysis, collaborator samples were shipped as frozen whole blood, as isolated PBMCs, or as DNA extracted from either sample type. Results the study describes overall, beyond this receptor: Clinical and demographic metadata were provided uncurated, with the amount varying by source and participant.

The rearranged segments are TRBV19 and TRBJ1-5, with 8 middle bases fitting TRBD1. This receptor was obtained from a woman of 80 years or more with active or convalescent COVID-19. Sequencing input: peripheral blood. This receptor has the CDR3 CASRPSGGPPEPQHF. The DNA sequence is given as TGTGCCAGTAGGCCTTCAGGGGGCCCGCCTGAGCCCCAGCATTTT.